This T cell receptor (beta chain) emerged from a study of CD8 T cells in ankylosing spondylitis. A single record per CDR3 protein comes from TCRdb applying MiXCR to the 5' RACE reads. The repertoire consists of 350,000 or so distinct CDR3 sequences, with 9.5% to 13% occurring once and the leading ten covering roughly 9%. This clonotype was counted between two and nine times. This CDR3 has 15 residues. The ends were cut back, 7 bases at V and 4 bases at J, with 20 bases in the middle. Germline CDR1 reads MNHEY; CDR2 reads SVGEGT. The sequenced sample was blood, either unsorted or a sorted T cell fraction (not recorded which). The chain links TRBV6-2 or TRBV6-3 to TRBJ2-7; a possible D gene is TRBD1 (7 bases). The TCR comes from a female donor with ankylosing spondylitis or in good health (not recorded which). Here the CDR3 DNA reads TGTGCCAGCAATCTGAGGGGGCGGGGCGAGTACGAGCAGTACTTC. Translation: CASNLRGRGEYEQYF.